The entry below describes one T cell receptor (beta chain). The clone's antigen remains unknown. No much larger clonotype is one base removed from it; base qualities were not supplied. This sample was taken from a study of PD-1 blockade in classical Hodgkin lymphoma (dated by TCRdb to between 2020 and 2021). For context, the study as a whole: Nivolumab dosing was 3 mg/kg intravenously every 2 weeks, continuing until either disease progression or unacceptable toxicity. The study used CyTOF and TCR beta sequencing to define a peripheral blood immune signature of response to PD-1 blockade in classical Hodgkin lymphoma.

The Qiagen DNeasy kit was used to extract genomic DNA from unsorted PBMCs and from the negatively selected CD4+ and CD8+ fractions. TCR beta CDR3 regions were subjected to amplification by immunoSEQ multiplex PCR with primers that anneal to V and J segments. Amplification bias was minimized using a synthetic immune receptor repertoire, and residual bias was removed computationally after sequencing. The paper's data handling went like this. Custom Python scripts were used to quantify repertoire diversity as the Shannon entropy index. Unsorted, CD4+ and CD8+ repertoires were examined separately, except in combined analyses, for which CD4+ and CD8+ sequences were merged in silico. A clone counted as expanded when the clone's frequency after treatment rose at least 2-fold relative to C1D1, and clones undetected at baseline were given a pseudocount of 0.5. Clones with 0 or 1 copy at C1D1 were classified as singleton clones, and clones with 2 or more copies were classified as non-singleton clones. Clones expanded in unsorted samples were labelled as CD4+, CD8+ or unknown by matching protein sequences in sorted samples from the same patient. Wilcoxon tests on paired samples were used to test diversity changes from C1D1 to C4D1. TCRdb provides this immuneACCESS table in a form limited to in-frame rearrangements. Some clones are lacking; in checked studies, under half of them reflect an unresolved V gene, and why the rest are absent is not known. V, J and clone size are taken as reported in that table, and D and trimming were inferred from the DNA itself. The sample has about 24,000 clones on record, less than 75% of them singletons. The top ten clonotypes cover roughly 30% of the sample.

Per the publication, the time point label means: cycle 4 day 1 (C4D1), after 6 weeks of nivolumab. Relapse after autologous stem cell transplantation had occurred in all trial patients, and cohorts A, B and C were distinguished by prior brentuximab vedotin exposure. A total of under 70 patients with relapsed/refractory classical Hodgkin lymphoma made up the trial cohort, and each patient's best overall response was complete response, partial response or progressive disease. Trial patients were treated with single-agent nivolumab in the multi-cohort phase II CheckMate 205 trial. Best overall response was determined by an independent review committee according to the 2007 International Working Group response criteria. Trial PBMCs were collected just before the start of nivolumab (C1D1) and during therapy at cycle 2 day 1 and cycle 4 day 1. Peripheral blood was collected in 8 mL Vacutainer Cell Preparation Tubes, from which PBMCs were isolated by centrifugation and then cryopreserved.

CDR3 length: 15 amino acids, cysteine to phenylalanine. Of the read, only the CDR3 DNA is kept; its 45 bases are in frame from base 1. At the junction V is shortened by 3 bases and J by 3 bases; bases outside the gene matches: 5. CDR1 and CDR2, per the germline V gene, are SGHAT and FQNNGV. What the work shows at the level of the full study, not this receptor alone: Lower diversity was observed in patients in whom nivolumab was started less than 1 year after ASCT, and these patients were excluded from later analyses so that confounding by immune reconstitution would be avoided. The study was limited to a single clinical trial cohort, and causes of repertoire differences, possibly disease activity or prior therapy, remained undefined. Baseline TCR diversity was reported as lower in newly diagnosed patients than in healthy donors, and lower still in relapsed/refractory patients. Among trial patients, those achieving complete response had baseline diversity similar to that of newly diagnosed patients, while diversity was significantly lower in partial responders and progressors. CD4+ but not CD8+ TCR diversity rose significantly by C4D1 (p=0.0027 vs p=0.16), most apparent in complete responders (p=0.02).

This TCR came from a human donor with classical Hodgkin lymphoma. Sequenced here: peripheral blood mononuclear cells (PBMCs), sampled before the fourth cycle of nivolumab. Recombination connected TRBV11-2 to TRBJ1-5, with 7 middle bases fitting TRBD1. The sequenced DNA is TGTGCCAGCAGCTTGTACAGGGGCCCCAATCAGCCCCAGCATTTT. This sequence encodes CASSLYRGPNQPQHF.